The 9 T cell receptor beta chains reported below all come from one sample, sequenced in a study of CD8 T cells in ankylosing spondylitis. TCRdb itself ran the 5' RACE reads through MiXCR, one entry per CDR3 protein. Of about 360,000 distinct CDR3 sequences listed, 20% to 25% are singletons. The sample was blood, either unsorted or a sorted T cell fraction (not recorded which). These TCRs come from a male donor with ankylosing spondylitis or in good health (not recorded which).

V gene TRBV5-1 combines with J gene TRBJ2-7; D might be TRBD2 (6 bases). The V and J ends lost 1 base and 4 bases respectively, with 12 bases between them. Germline V lookup: CDR1 SGHRS, CDR2 YFSETQ. CDR3 length: 14 residues. The CDR3 sequence is CASSLRGTPYEQYF. The CDR3 region has the DNA TGCGCCAGCAGCTTGCGGGGGACTCCTTACGAGCAGTACTTC. Full variable domain (outside the CDR3, taken from reference TRBV5-1 and TRBJ2-7): KAGVTQTPRYLIKTRGQQVTLSCSPISGHRSVSWYQQTPGQGLQFLFEYFSETQRNKGNFPGRFSGRQFSNSRSEMNVSTLELGDSALYLCASSLRGTPYEQYFGPGTRLTVT.

This chain uses TRBV7-9 with TRBJ2-7, with D tentatively TRBD2 (5 bases). Germline lookup yields CDR1 SEHNR and CDR2 FQNEAQ (reference sequence). V was clipped by 2 bases and J by 0 bases, with 8 bases between them. This CDR3 contains 14 residues. The CDR3 reads CASSLIGVSYEQYF. For the CDR3, the DNA is TGTGCCAGCAGCTTAATCGGGGTCTCCTACGAGCAGTACTTC.

The gene calls are TRBV12-3 or TRBV12-4 and TRBJ2-6; D is ambiguous. Between the trimmed V and J ends, which lost 8 bases and 2 bases, there was a span of 7 bases. The CDR3 has 13 amino acids. In nucleotides, the CDR3 is TGTGCCAGCGTGAGTCCTGGGGCCAACGTCCTGACTTTC. Translated, it gives CASVSPGANVLTF.

The gene calls are TRBV4-1 and TRBJ2-7; TRBD2 agrees at 12 bases. J gave up 4 bases and V 6 bases, and 4 bases lay outside the gene matches. The germline V gene encodes CDR1 MGHRA and CDR2 YSYEKL. The CDR3 totals 14 residues. CDR3 sequence reads: CASRPLAGGYEQYF. CDR3 nucleotides: TGCGCCAGCAGACCACTAGCGGGGGGATACGAGCAGTACTTC.

This clonotype was detected a few times. The J gene is TRBJ2-4, the V gene TRBV9; 8 bases agree with TRBD1. Per germline, CDR1 SGDLS and CDR2 YYNGEE. The ends lost 4 bases at V and 4 bases at J; junction bases unmatched: 4. CDR3 size: 14 residues. CDR3 bases: TGTGCCAGCAGCCCACACAGGGGGAAAAACATTCAGTACTTC. Translating gives CASSPHRGKNIQYF.

This chain uses TRBV7-8 with TRBJ2-7; 10 bases are shared with TRBD2. The junction had 6 bases not matched to a gene; V was cut back by 5 bases and J by 2 bases. This CDR3 spans 15 amino acids. Germline loops: CDR1 SGHVS, CDR2 FQNEAQ. The CDR3 bases are TGTGCCAGCAGCACTCCCCTAGCGGGGGCCTACGAGCAGTACTTC. Its translation is CASSTPLAGAYEQYF.

V gene TRBV12-3 or TRBV12-4 combines with J gene TRBJ2-5; TRBD2 matches 7 bases. V was clipped by 5 bases and J by 5 bases; unmatched bases: 5. The CDR3 is 13 residues long. The CDR3 loop is CASSPSGGETQYF. DNA of the CDR3: TGTGCCAGCAGTCCCTCCGGGGGGGAGACCCAGTACTTC.

This clonotype occurred a few times. This chain connects TRBV5-5 to TRBJ2-3; D perhaps matches TRBD1 (6 bases). The germline CDR1 and CDR2 sequences are SGHKS and YYEKEE (reference sequence). V lost 4 bases to trimming and J lost 3 bases, with 18 bases between them. The CDR3 covers 16 residues. The CDR3 DNA follows: TGTGCCAGCAGCGTTGACGACAGGATCGGGACAGATACGCAGTATTTT. Protein sequence: CASSVDDRIGTDTQYF.

The chain recombines TRBV6-4 with TRBJ2-3; no firm D call. The germline V gene has CDR1 MRHNA and CDR2 SNTAGT. The ends were cut back, 2 bases at V and 9 bases at J, with 6 bases in the middle. The CDR3 extends over 11 amino acids. CDR3 sequence (DNA): TGTGCCAGCAGTGACGGGCGAACGCAGTATTTT. It translates to CASSDGRTQYF.